This TCR beta chain was sequenced for a study of shared clonotypes between healthy human individuals. Study-level results: Specimens sampled were limited to blood, with tissue repertoires likely differing.

As concerns this clone: Its target is unknown.

Every immunoSEQ plate was one replicate of a subset's evenly spread DNA. Unsorted PBMC contributed 300 ng DNA, tens of thousands of T cell genomes, to each replicate PCR. Sequencing on ten immunoSEQ deep assay plates was performed for unsorted PBMC DNA. The method was immunoSEQ multiplex PCR; TCRdb's version includes in-frame clones alone and lacks a portion of them. The sample holds about 460,000 clones; over 60% are singletons and the top ten take around 11%. With 4 bases clipped from V and 0 bases from J, the junction kept 6 bases outside the gene matches. The CDR3 contains 15 residues. Germline lookup yields CDR1 SGHNT and CDR2 YYREEE (reference sequence).

The sequenced material came from PBMCs. The chain is built from TRBV5-4 and TRBJ2-7; 8 bases map to TRBD2. This sequence originates from a woman in her thirties or forties in good health. Some clones in this sample may be carry-over from other donors' samples. CDR3 amino acids: CASSGRSGSSYEQYF. The CDR3, as DNA: TGTGCCAGCAGCGGGAGGAGCGGGAGCTCCTACGAGCAGTACTTC.